Below are 2 T cell receptor beta chains sequenced from a single sample in a study of T cells expressing NK-cell markers. Using the 5' RACE reads, TCRdb records one entry per CDR3 protein without DNA. The sample has 500,000 to 600,000 distinct CDR3 sequences, and its top ten clones hold approximately 3.6%. The sample consisted of blood T cells: a sorted CD56 or NKG2C T cell subset, CD4+ or CD8+ T cells, or bulk PBMC T cells (not recorded which). Every receptor here comes from a man aged 18-30 years in good health.

V gene TRBV2 combines with J gene TRBJ2-7; TCRdb's D call of TRBD2 is untestable without DNA. The CDR3 spans 14 residues. Germline assignment: CDR1 SNHLY and CDR2 FYNNEI. Here the CDR3 reads CASGESLASYEQYF.

The V call is TRBV19, the J call TRBJ1-1. The germline gives CDR1 LNHDA, CDR2 SQIVND (reference sequence). The CDR3 is 13 amino acids. The CDR3 sequence is CASSMAERTEAFF.